The rows below give T cell receptor beta chains drawn from one sample of a study of cytomegalovirus exposure and HLA in healthy donors. Measured with immunoSEQ multiplex PCR; TCRdb has only the in-frame clones, and not every one. The sample carries about 90,000 clones, approximately 78% recorded once. The sequenced sample was PBMCs. The source of these receptors is a woman between 40 and 55 years old in good health and CMV-seropositive. Each CDR3 is given with its conserved first and last residue. D genes are given only for firm matches.

D | V | CDR3
TRBD2 | TRBV30 | CAWAREGGQYF
- | TRBV15 | CATSRGGITNEKLFF
TRBD2 | TRBV19 | CASSVLTSGRGNEQFF
TRBD1 | TRBV7-9 | CASSQTGGLEKLFF
- | TRBV6-1 | CASSVEGDTQYF
- | TRBV4-3 | CASSQDRDSYNEQFF
- | TRBV5-4 | CASSPRDSNNEQFF
- | TRBV19 | CASSIDVQGTEAFF
- | TRBV5-5 | CASSLEAGDQPQHF
- | TRBV9 | CASSVSPRAAEQYF
- | TRBV13 | CASSFSGITTEAFF
TRBD2 | TRBV19 | CASSIAAGGYNEQFF
TRBD1 | TRBV7-3 | CASSPSPNRGPNTEAFF
- | TRBV2 | CASSEGLAWYNEQFF
- | TRBV4-3 | CASSQDGSISAGGYTF
- | TRBV7-9 | CSSSSEAGRSSYEQYF
TRBD1 | TRBV7-6 | CASSLTGGGEQYF
- | TRBV18 | CASSNRAVNTEAFF
TRBD1 | TRBV5-4 | CASSLGQANYGYTF
- | TRBV29-1 | CSVRGDTEAFF
- | TRBV4-3 | CASSQVQGLGTEAFF
- | TRBV6-4 | CATDHGLSQETQYF
TRBD1 | TRBV7-2 | CASSPGTVQETQYF
- | TRBV7-2 | CASSLESGDTQYF
- | TRBV19 | CASSMLRGTEAFF
TRBD1 | TRBV19 | CASSIRGTGTGAYSAEQYF
TRBD1 | TRBV9 | CASRGTAETQYF
- | TRBV27 | CASSPGHLPLNTEAFF
TRBD1 | TRBV6-5 | CASTLGQGYNSPLHF
- | TRBV7-2 | CASSLVGGSSYNEQFF
TRBD1 | TRBV9 | CASSVVGQGTTEAFF
TRBD1 | TRBV28 | CASSFAGTGNNEQFF
TRBD2 | TRBV4-3 | CASGHDSGRGETQYF
- | TRBV5-8 | CASSLGDSSTDTQYF
- | TRBV14 | CASSAQRTNYGYTF
TRBD1 | TRBV28 | CASSPYGDRRNRKQYF
- | TRBV6-6 | CASHNSGELFF
TRBD1 | TRBV10-3 | CAISEFSGGAYGYTF
- | TRBV4-2 | CASSQDWESDEQYF
- | TRBV19 | CASSPGGPYEQYF
TRBD2 | TRBV9 | CASSVVPHLASGENEQFF
TRBD1 | TRBV27 | CASSWSPGGQNYGYTF
TRBD2 | TRBV7-3 | CASSPGGPGANVLTF
- | TRBV4-2 | CASSQGTNEQETQYF
TRBD1 | TRBV4-1 | CASSQGQGVSYEQYF
- | TRBV10-3 | CAITGAADTQYF
TRBD2 | TRBV5-5 | CASSHSGSDEQFF
- | TRBV7-2 | CASSLGRGQPGGKHF
TRBD2 | TRBV9 | CASSVAGLAGVPEQFF
- | TRBV29-1 | CSVLGGGSTDTQYF
TRBD2 | TRBV7-6 | CASSLRTSGEQETQYF
- | TRBV4-3 | CASSQERQGDGYTF
- | TRBV29-1 | CSVYGALYEQYF
TRBD1 | TRBV29-1 | CSGDRGGGYTF
- | TRBV6-4 | CASSDRFTSSYEQYF
- | TRBV10-3 | CAISESGGQANTEAFF
TRBD2 | TRBV27 | CASSYKTSGSRNEQYF
- | TRBV20-1 | CSARNRETQYF
TRBD2 | TRBV6-6 | CASSGGLDYEQYF
- | TRBV5-4 | CASSLSGGNQPQHF